The entry that follows covers one T cell receptor (beta chain) sequence. Its antigen remains undetermined. Within one base of it there is no much larger clone, and no base qualities were kept. TCRbeta CDR3 regions were amplified from genomic DNA using the immunoSEQ Assay, a bias-controlled multiplex PCR. In the authors' own workflow: The number of nucleated cells in each sample was estimated from the amplification of reference gene primers within the assay. Sequence reads were collapsed and filtered to measure the absolute abundance of every unique TCRbeta CDR3 rearrangement. For each sample, productive Simpson clonality was calculated by taking the square root of Simpson's diversity index across productive rearrangements. TCRdb obtained this table from immuneACCESS and retained in-frame rearrangements with V and J assigned. These tables miss some clones; where compared with another copy, unresolved V genes account for less than half of the shortfall, and the remainder is unexplained. The D gene and trimming were derived from the DNA, and the V and J assignments and clone size from that table. The sample table records fewer than 90,000 clones; 70% to 90% of these occur just once. Of the sample, approximately 8.4% is held by the ten largest clones.

Each collaborating institution followed its own protocols to collect whole blood in K2EDTA tubes. For TCRbeta analysis, collaborators shipped samples as frozen whole blood, isolated PBMCs, or DNA extracted from either of those sample types. The sample belongs to a study of blood T cell repertoires in COVID-19 (dated by TCRdb to the early 2020s). Regarding the complete study: The collaborator samples originated in the United States, Italy and Spain and spanned the acute and convalescent phases of COVID-19. The repertoires were made available in a free public database intended to serve as a resource for research on the immune response to SARS-CoV-2. The material from the prospective study consisted of cDNA or gDNA derived from T cells, B-cell-depleted T cells, or PBMCs. Samples were obtained from the ongoing ImmuneRACE study (first 160 participants) and from about 1,300 subjects provided by 6 global collaborators. Subjects who had been exposed to COVID-19, were actively infected with it, or had recovered from it provided the deeply sampled blood TCRbeta repertoires that made up the dataset. A de-identified subject ID, COVID-19 status, age in years and sex were almost always included in the sample metadata. Where available, HLA class I and class II types were obtained from metadata supplied by the sample provider rather than from assay-based typing.

The paper's findings and limits, for the study overall: The amount of clinical and demographic metadata varied by source and participant and was provided uncurated.

The source is a young man with acute or convalescent COVID-19. Sequences were obtained from peripheral blood.

The bases read TGTGCCAGCAGTATCCTCTTGAACACTGAAGCTTTCTTT. The translation is CASSILLNTEAFF. Recombination linked TRBV7-2 to TRBJ1-1; confidence is insufficient to name the D gene. The CDR3, from cysteine to phenylalanine, totals 13 residues. Left in the record is the CDR3 DNA by itself, 39 bases read in frame from the first base. From a lookup of the germline V gene, CDR1 and CDR2 are SGHTA and FQGNSA. V and J lose 6 bases and 0 bases, and a span of 8 bases separates them.